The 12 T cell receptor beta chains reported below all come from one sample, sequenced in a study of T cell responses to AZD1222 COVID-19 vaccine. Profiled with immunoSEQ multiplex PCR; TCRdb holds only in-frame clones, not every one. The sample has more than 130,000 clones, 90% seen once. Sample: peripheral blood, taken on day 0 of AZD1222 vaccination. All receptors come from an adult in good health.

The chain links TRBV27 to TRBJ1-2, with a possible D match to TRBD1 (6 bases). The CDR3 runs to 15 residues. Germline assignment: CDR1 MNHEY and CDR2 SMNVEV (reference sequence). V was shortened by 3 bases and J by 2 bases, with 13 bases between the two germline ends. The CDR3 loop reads CASSFRAGQNYGYTF. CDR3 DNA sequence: TGTGCCAGCAGTTTTAGAGCGGGACAAAACTATGGCTACACCTTC.

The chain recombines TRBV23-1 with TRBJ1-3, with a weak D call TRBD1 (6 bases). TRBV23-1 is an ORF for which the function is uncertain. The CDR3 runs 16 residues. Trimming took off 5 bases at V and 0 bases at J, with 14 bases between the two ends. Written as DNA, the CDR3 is TGCGCCAGCAGTGTCCGGGACAAGTGCTCTGGAAACACCATATATTTT. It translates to CASSVRDKCSGNTIYF.

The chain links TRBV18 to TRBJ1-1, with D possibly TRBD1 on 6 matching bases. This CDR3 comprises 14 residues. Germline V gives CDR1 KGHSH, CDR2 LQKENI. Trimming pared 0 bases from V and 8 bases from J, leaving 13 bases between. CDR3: CASSPPGKGHEAFF. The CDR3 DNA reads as TGTGCCAGCTCACCACCTGGGAAGGGACACGAAGCTTTCTTT.

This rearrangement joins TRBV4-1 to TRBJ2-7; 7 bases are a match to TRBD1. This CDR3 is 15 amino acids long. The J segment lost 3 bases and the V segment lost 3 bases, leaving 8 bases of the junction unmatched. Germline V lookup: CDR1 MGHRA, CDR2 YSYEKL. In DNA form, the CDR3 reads TGCGCCAGCAGCCACGACGGACAGGACAACTACGAGCAGTACTTC. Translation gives CASSHDGQDNYEQYF.

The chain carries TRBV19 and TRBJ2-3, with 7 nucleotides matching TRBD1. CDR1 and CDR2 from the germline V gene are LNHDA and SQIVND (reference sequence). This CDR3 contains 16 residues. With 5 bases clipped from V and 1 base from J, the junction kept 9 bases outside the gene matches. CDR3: CASSPRQGLGTDTQYF. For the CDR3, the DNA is TGTGCCAGTAGTCCCCGACAGGGTTTGGGCACAGATACGCAGTATTTT.

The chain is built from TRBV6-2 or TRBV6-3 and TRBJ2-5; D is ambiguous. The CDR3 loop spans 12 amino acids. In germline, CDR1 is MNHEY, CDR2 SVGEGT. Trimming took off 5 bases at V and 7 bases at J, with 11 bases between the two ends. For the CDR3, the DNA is TGTGCCAGCAGTACTTCTAGGCGGACCCAGTACTTC. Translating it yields CASSTSRRTQYF.

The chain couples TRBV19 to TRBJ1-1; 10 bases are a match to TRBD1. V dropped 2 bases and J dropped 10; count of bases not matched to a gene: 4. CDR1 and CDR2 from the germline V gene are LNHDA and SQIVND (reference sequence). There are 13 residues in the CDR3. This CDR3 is CASSIFDRGPAFF. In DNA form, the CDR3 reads TGTGCCAGTAGTATATTTGACAGGGGGCCAGCTTTCTTT.

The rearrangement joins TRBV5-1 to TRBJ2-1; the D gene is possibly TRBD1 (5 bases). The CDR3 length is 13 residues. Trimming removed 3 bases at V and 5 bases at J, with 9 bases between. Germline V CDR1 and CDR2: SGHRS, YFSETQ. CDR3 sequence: CASSYTGHNEQFF. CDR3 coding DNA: TGCGCCAGCAGCTATACAGGACACAATGAGCAGTTCTTC.

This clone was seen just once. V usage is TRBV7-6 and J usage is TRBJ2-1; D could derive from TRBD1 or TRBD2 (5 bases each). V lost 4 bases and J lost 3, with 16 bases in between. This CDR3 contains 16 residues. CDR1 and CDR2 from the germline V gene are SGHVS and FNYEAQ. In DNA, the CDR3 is TGTGCCAGCAGCTCGTCCGAGGTTGGGGGCTACAATGAGCAGTTCTTC. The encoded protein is CASSSSEVGGYNEQFF.

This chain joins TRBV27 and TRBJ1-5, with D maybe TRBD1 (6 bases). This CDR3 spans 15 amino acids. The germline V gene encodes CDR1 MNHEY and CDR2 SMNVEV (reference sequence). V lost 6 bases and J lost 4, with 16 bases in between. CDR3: CASRPRTETNQPQHF. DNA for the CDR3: TGTGCCAGCAGACCTAGGACAGAAACTAATCAGCCCCAGCATTTT.

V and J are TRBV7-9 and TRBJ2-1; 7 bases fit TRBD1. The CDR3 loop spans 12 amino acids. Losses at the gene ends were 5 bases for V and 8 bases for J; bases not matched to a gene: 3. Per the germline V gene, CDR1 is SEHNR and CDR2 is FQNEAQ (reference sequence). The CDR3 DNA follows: TGTGCCAGCAGCACGACAGGGTATGAGCAGTTCTTC. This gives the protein CASSTTGYEQFF.

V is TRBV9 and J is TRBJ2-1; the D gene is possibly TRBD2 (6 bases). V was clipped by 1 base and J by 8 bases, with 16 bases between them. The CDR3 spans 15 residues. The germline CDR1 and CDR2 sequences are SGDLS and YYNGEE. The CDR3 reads CASSVIPTSFDEQFF. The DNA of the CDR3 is TGTGCCAGCAGCGTAATCCCGACTAGTTTTGATGAGCAGTTCTTC.